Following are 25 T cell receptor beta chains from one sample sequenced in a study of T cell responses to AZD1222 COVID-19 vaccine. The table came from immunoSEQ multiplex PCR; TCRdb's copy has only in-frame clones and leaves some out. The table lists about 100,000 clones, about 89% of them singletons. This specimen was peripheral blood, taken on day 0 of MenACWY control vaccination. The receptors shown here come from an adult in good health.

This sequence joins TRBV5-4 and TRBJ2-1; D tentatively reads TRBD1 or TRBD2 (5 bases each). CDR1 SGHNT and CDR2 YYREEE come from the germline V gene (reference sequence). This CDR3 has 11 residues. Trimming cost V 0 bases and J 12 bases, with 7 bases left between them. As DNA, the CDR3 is TGTGCCAGCAGCTTGGAGGGGACGCAGTTCTTC. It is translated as CASSLEGTQFF.

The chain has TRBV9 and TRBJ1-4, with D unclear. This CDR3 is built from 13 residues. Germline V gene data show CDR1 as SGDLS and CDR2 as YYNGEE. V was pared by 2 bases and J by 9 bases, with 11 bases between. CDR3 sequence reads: CASSVAQDQKLFF. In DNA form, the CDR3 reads TGTGCCAGCAGCGTTGCCCAGGACCAAAAACTGTTTTTT. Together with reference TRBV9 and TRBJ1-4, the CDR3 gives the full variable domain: DSGVTQTPKHLITATGQRVTLRCSPRSGDLSVYWYQQSLDQGLQFLIQYYNGEERAKGNILERFSAQQFPDLHSELNLSSLELGDSALYFCASSVAQDQKLFFGSGTQLSVL.

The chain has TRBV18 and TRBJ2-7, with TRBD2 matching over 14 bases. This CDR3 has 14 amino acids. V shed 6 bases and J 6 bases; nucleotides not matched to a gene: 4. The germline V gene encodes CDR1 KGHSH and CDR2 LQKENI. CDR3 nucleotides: TGTGCCAGCTCCCAGACTAGCGGGAGGGGCGAGCAGTACTTC. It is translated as CASSQTSGRGEQYF.

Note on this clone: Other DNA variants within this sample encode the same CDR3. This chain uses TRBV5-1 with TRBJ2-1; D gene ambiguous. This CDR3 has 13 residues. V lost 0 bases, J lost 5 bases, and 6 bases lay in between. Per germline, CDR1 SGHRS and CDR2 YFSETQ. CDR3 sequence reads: CASSLGGDNEQFF. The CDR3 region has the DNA TGCGCCAGCAGCTTGGGTGGCGACAATGAGCAGTTCTTC. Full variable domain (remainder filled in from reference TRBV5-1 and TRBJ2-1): KAGVTQTPRYLIKTRGQQVTLSCSPISGHRSVSWYQQTPGQGLQFLFEYFSETQRNKGNFPGRFSGRQFSNSRSEMNVSTLELGDSALYLCASSLGGDNEQFFGPGTRLTVL.

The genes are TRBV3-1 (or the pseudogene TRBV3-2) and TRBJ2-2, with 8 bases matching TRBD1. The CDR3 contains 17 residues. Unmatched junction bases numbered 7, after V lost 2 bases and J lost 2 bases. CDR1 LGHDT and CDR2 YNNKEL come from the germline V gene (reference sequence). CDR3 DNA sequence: TGTGCCAGCAGCCAACCCCGGGACAGGCTCAACACCGGGGAGCTGTTTTTT. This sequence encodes CASSQPRDRLNTGELFF.

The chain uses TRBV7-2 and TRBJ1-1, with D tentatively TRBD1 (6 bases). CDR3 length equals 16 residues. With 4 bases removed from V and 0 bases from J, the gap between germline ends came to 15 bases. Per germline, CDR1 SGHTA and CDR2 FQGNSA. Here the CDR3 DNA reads TGTGCCAGCAGCTCACAGGGACCACCCTTGAACACTGAAGCTTTCTTT. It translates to CASSSQGPPLNTEAFF.

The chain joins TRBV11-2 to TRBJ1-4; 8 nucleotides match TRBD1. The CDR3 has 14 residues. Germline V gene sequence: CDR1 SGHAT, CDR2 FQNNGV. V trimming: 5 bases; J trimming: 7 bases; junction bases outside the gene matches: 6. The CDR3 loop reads CASSAGTGFEKLFF. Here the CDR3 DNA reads TGTGCCAGCAGCGCCGGGACAGGTTTTGAAAAACTGTTTTTT.

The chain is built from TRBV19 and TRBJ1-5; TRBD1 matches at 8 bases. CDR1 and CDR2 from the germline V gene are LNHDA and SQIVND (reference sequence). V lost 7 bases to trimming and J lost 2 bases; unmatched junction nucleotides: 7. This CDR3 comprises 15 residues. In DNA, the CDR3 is TGTGCCAGTACCATCGGACAGGGAGGCAATCAGCCCCAGCATTTT. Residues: CASTIGQGGNQPQHF.

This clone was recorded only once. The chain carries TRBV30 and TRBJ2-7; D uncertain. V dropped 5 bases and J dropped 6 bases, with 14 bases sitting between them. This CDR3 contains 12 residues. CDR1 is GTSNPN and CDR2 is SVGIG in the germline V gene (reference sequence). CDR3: CAWGPAGLEQYF. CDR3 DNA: TGTGCCTGGGGGCCGGCCGGGCTCGAGCAGTACTTC. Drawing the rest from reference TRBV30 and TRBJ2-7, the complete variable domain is SQTIHQWPATLVQPVGSPLSLECTVEGTSNPNLYWYRQAAGRGLQLLFYSVGIGQISSEVPQNLSASRPQDRQFILSSKKLLLSDSGFYLCAWGPAGLEQYFGPGTRLTVT.

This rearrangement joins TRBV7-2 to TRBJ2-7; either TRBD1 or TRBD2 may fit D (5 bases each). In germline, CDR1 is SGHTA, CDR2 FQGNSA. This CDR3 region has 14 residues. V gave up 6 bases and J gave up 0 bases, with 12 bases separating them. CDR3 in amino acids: CASSRDGRSYEQYF. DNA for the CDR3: TGTGCCAGCAGTCGGGACGGACGCTCCTACGAGCAGTACTTC.

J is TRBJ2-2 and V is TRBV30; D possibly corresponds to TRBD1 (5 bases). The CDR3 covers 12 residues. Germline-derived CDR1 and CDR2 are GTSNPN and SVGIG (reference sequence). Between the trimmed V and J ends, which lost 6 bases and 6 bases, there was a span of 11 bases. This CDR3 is CACSRVAGELFF. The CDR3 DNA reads TGTGCCTGTTCCAGGGTAGCCGGGGAGCTGTTTTTT.

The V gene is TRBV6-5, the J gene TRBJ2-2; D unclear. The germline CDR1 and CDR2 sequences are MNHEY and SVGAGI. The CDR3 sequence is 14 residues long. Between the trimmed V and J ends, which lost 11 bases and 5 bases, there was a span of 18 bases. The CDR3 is CAPIVRKVTGELFF. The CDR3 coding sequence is TGTGCCCCCATAGTACGGAAGGTGACCGGGGAGCTGTTTTTT.

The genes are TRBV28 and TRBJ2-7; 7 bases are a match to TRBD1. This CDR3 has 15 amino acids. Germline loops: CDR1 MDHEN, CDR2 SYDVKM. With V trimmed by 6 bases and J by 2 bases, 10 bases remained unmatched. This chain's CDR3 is CASRYYTGTAYEQYF. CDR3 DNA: TGTGCCAGCAGATACTACACCGGGACAGCCTACGAGCAGTACTTC.

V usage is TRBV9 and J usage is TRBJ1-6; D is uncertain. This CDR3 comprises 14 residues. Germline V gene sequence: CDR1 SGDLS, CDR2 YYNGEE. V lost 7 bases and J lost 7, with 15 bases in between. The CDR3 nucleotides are TGTGCCAGCGCGCTTGAAGCGACAAATTCACCCCTCCACTTT. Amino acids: CASALEATNSPLHF.

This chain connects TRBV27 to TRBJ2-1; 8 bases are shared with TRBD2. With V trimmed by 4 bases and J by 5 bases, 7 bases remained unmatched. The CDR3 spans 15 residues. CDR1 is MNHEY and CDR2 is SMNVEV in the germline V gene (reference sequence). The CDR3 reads CASSSQREKNNEQFF. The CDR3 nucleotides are TGTGCCAGCAGTTCTCAGCGGGAGAAGAACAATGAGCAGTTCTTC.

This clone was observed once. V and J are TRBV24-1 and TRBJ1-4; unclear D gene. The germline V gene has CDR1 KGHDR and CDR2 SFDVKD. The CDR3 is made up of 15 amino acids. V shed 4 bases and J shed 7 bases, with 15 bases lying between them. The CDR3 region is CATSDPGSVGEKLFF. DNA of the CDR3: TGTGCCACCAGTGACCCGGGATCGGTGGGTGAAAAACTGTTTTTT.

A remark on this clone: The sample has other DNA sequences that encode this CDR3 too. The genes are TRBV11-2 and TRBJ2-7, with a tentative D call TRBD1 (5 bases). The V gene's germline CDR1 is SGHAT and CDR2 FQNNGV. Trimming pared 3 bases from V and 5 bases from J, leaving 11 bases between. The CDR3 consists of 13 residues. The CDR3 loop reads CASSLGRVHEQYF. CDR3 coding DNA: TGTGCCAGCAGCTTGGGCAGGGTCCACGAGCAGTACTTC.

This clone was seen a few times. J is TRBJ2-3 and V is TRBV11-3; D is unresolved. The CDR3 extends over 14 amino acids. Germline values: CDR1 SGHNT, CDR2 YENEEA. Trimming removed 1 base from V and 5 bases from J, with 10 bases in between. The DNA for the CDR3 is TGTGCCAGCAGCTTAGGCAGGAGTCAAGATACGCAGTATTTT. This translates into CASSLGRSQDTQYF.

For the CDR3, the DNA is TGCGCCACCCGGGACCAAGGAGGCGGGGAGCTGTTTTTT. It translates to CATRDQGGGELFF. The V gene is TRBV5-1, the J gene TRBJ2-2, with D perhaps being TRBD1 or TRBD2 (5 bases each). The CDR3 contains 13 residues. Germline lookup yields CDR1 SGHRS and CDR2 YFSETQ. The ends were cut back, 9 bases at V and 7 bases at J, with 16 bases in the middle. Full variable domain (outside the CDR3, taken from reference TRBV5-1 and TRBJ2-2): KAGVTQTPRYLIKTRGQQVTLSCSPISGHRSVSWYQQTPGQGLQFLFEYFSETQRNKGNFPGRFSGRQFSNSRSEMNVSTLELGDSALYLCATRDQGGGELFFGEGSRLTVL.

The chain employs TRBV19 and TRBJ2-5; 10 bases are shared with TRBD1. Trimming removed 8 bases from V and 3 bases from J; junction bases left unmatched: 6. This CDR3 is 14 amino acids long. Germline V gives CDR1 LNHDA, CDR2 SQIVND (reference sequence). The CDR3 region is CASSLGTGEETQYF. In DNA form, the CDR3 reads TGTGCCAGTTCCCTGGGGACAGGGGAAGAGACCCAGTACTTC.

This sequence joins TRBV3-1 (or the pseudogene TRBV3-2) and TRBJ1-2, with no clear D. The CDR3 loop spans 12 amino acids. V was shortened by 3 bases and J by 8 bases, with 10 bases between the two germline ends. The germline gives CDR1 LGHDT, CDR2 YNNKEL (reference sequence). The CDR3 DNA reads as TGTGCCAGCAGCCATCTCATCTTAGGCTACACCTTC. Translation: CASSHLILGYTF.

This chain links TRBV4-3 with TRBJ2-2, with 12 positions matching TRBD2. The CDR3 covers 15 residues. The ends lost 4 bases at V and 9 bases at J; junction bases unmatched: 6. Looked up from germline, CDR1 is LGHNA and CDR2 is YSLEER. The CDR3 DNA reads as TGCGCCAGCAGCCCGGCTAGCGGGAGGGCCCGGGAGCTGTTTTTT. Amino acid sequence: CASSPASGRARELFF.

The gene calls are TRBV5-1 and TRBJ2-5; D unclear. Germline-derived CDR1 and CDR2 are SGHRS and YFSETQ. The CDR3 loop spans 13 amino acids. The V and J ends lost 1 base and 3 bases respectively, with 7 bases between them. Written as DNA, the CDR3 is TGCGCCAGCAGCTTGAACGTTGAAGAGACCCAGTACTTC. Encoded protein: CASSLNVEETQYF.

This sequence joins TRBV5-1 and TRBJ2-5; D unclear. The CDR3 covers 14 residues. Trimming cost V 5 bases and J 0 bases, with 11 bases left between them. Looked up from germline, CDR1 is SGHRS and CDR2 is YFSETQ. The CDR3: CASRHDMYQETQYF. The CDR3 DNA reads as TGCGCCAGCAGACACGACATGTACCAAGAGACCCAGTACTTC.

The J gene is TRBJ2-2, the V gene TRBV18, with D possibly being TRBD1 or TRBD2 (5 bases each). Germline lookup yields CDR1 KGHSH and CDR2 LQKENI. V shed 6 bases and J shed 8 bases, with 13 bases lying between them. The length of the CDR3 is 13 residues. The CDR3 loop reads CASSPREWGELFF. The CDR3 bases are TGTGCCAGCTCCCCCAGGGAGTGGGGGGAGCTGTTTTTT. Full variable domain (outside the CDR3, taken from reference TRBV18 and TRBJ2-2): NAGVMQNPRHLVRRRGQEARLRCSPMKGHSHVYWYRQLPEEGLKFMVYLQKENIIDESGMPKERFSAEFPKEGPSILRIQQVVRGDSAAYFCASSPREWGELFFGEGSRLTVL.